This TCR beta chain was sequenced during a study of blood T cell repertoires in COVID-19. Profiling relied on immunoSEQ multiplex PCR, and the TCRdb table lists in-frame clones only, not all of them. The profile shows about 260,000 clones, just under 90% of them singletons. The study assigned cohorts using participant-reported clinical history. In this sample, this clone turned up once. Trimming at V came to 2 bases and at J to 4 bases, leaving 11 bases not matched to a gene. Germline V gene lookup returns CDR1 MNHEY and CDR2 SVGEGT. This CDR3 has 17 amino acids. V and J are TRBV6-2 or TRBV6-3 and TRBJ1-5; 7 bases agree with TRBD1. The clonotype was recovered from a woman aged 25-40 years with acute COVID-19. Sequenced input: PBMCs or T cells enriched from blood (not recorded which). CDR3 DNA: TGTGCCAGCAGTTACGAGAACGGACAGGTACTTAATCAGCCCCAGCATTTT. Translating gives CASSYENGQVLNQPQHF.